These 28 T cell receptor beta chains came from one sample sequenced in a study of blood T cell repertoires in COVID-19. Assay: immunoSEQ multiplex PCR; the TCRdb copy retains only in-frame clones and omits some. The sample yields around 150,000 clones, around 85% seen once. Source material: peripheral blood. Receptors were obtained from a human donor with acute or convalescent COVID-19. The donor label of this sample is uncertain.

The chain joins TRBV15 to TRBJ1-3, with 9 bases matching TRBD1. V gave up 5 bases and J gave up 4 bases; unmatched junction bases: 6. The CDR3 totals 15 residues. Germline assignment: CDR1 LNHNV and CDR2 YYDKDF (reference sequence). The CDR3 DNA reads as TGTGCCACCAGCCCAGGGACAGGGAGAGGAAACACCATATATTTT. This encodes CATSPGTGRGNTIYF. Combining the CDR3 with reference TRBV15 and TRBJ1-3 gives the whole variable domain DAMVIQNPRYQVTQFGKPVTLSCSQTLNHNVMYWYQQKSSQAPKLLFHYYDKDFNNEADTPDNFQSRRPNTSFCFLDIRSPGLGDTAMYLCATSPGTGRGNTIYFGEGSWLTVV.

CDR3 sequence: CASRPTTVNYGYTF. The CDR3 region has the DNA TGTGCCAGCAGGCCTACGACAGTCAACTATGGCTACACCTTC. The chain employs TRBV27 and TRBJ1-2; D might be TRBD1 (5 bases). The CDR3 has 14 residues. With 6 bases removed from V and 2 bases from J, the gap between germline ends came to 13 bases. Germline-derived CDR1 and CDR2 are MNHEY and SMNVEV (reference sequence).

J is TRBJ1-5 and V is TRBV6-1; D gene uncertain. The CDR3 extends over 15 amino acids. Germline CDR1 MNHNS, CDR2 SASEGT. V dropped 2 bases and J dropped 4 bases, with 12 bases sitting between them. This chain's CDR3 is CASSEWWLANQPQHF. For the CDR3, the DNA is TGTGCCAGCAGTGAATGGTGGCTCGCAAATCAGCCCCAGCATTTT.

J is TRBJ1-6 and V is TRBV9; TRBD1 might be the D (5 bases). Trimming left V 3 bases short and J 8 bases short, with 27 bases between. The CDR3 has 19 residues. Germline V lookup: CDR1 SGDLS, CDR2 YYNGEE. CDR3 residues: CASSAYSDPSEGEDSPLHF. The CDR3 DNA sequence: TGTGCCAGCAGCGCATACTCGGACCCATCTGAAGGGGAGGATTCACCCCTCCACTTT.

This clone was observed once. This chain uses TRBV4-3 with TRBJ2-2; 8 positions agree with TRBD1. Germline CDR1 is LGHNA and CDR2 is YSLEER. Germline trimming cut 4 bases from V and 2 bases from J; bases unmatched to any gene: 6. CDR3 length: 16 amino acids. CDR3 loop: CASSRAGTGNTGELFF. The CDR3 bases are TGCGCCAGCAGCCGAGCCGGGACAGGTAACACCGGGGAGCTGTTTTTT.

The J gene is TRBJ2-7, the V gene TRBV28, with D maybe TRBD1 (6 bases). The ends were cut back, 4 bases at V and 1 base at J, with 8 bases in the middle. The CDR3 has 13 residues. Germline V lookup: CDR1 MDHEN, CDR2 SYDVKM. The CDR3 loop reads CASSSGQSYEQYF. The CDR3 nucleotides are TGTGCCAGCAGTTCAGGACAGTCCTACGAGCAGTACTTC.

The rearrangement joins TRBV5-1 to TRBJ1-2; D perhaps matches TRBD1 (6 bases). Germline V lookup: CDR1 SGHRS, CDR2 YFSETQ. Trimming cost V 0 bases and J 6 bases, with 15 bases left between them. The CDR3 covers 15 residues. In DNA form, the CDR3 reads TGCGCCAGCAGCTTGGCCCGGGGGGCCCGGGATGGCTACACCTTC. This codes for CASSLARGARDGYTF.

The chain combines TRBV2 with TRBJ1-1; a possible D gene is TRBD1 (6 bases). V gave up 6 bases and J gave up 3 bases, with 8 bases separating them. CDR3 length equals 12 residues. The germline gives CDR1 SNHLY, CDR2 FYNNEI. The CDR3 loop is CASSRGDTEAFF. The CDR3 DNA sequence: TGTGCCAGCAGCAGGGGAGACACTGAAGCTTTCTTT.

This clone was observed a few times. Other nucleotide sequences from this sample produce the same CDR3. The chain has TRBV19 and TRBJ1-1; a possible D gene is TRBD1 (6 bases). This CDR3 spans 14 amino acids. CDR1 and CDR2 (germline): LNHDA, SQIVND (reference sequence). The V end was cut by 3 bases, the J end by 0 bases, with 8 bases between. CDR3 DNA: TGTGCCAGTAGTATTCAGGGGATGAACACTGAAGCTTTCTTT. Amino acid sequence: CASSIQGMNTEAFF.

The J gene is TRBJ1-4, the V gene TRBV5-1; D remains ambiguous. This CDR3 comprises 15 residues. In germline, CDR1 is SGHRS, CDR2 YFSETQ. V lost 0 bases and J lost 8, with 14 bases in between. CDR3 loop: CASSLGGGAWEKLFF. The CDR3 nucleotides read TGCGCCAGCAGCTTGGGTGGCGGCGCGTGGGAAAAACTGTTTTTT.

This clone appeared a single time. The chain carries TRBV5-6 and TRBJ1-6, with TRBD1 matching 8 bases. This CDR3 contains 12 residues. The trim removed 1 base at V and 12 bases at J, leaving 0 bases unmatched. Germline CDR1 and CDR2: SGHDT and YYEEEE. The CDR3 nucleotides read TGTGCCAGCAGCTTGACAGGGGGACCCCTCCACTTT. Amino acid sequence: CASSLTGGPLHF.

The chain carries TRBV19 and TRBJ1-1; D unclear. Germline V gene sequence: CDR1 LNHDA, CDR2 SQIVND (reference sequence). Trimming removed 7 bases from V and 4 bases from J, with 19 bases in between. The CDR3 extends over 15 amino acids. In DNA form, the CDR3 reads TGTGCCAGTACGGAGGGTTTTACACGGCCCACTGAAGCTTTCTTT. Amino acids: CASTEGFTRPTEAFF.

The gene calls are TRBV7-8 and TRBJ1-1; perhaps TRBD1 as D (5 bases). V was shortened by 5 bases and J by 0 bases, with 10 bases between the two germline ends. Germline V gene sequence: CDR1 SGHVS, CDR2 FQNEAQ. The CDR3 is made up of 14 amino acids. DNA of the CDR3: TGTGCCAGCAGCCTCAGGGATTTGAACACTGAAGCTTTCTTT. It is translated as CASSLRDLNTEAFF. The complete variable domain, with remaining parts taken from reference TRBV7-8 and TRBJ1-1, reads GAGVSQSPRYKVAKRGQDVALRCDPISGHVSLFWYQQALGQGPEFLTYFQNEAQLDKSGLPSDRFFAERPEGSVSTLKIQRTQQEDSAVYLCASSLRDLNTEAFFGQGTRLTVV.

The CDR3 protein is CASSPGTPASTDTQYF. In DNA form, the CDR3 reads TGTGCCAGCAGCCCCGGGACACCAGCTAGCACAGATACGCAGTATTTT. The chain recombines TRBV5-4 with TRBJ2-3, with a weak D call TRBD1 (6 bases). The CDR3 has 16 amino acids. Germline values: CDR1 SGHNT, CDR2 YYREEE (reference sequence). The germline V and J ends were trimmed by 4 bases and 0 bases, with 15 bases remaining between them. Filled out from reference TRBV5-4 and TRBJ2-3, the complete variable domain reads ETGVTQSPTHLIKTRGQQVTLRCSSQSGHNTVSWYQQALGQGPQFIFQYYREEENGRGNFPPRFSGLQFPNYSSELNVNALELDDSALYLCASSPGTPASTDTQYFGPGTRLTVL.

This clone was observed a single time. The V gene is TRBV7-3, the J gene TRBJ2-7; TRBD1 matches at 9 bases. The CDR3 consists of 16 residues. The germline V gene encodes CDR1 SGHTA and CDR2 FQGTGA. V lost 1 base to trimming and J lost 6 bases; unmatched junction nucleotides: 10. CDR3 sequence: CASSLKGTGSGSEQYF. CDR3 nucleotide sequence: TGTGCCAGCAGCTTAAAGGGGACAGGGAGTGGTTCCGAGCAGTACTTC.

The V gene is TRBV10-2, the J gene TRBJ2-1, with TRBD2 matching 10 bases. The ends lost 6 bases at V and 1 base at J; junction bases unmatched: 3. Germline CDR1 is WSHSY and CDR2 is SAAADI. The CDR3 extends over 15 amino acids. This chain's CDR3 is CASRVLAGSYNEQFF. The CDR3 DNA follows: TGCGCCAGCAGGGTACTAGCGGGGTCCTACAATGAGCAGTTCTTC.

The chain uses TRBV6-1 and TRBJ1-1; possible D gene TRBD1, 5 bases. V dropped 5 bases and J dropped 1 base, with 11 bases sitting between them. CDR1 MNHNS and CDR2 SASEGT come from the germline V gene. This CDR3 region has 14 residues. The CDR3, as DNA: TGTGCCAGCAGTACAGGTTTCTCGAACACTGAAGCTTTCTTT. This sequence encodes CASSTGFSNTEAFF.

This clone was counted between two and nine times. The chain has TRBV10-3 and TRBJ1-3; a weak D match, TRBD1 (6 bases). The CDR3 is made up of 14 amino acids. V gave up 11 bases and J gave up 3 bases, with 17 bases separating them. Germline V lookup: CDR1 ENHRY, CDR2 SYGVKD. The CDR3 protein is CASDSGAFGNTIYF. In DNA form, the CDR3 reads TGTGCCTCGGACTCAGGGGCTTTTGGAAACACCATATATTTT.

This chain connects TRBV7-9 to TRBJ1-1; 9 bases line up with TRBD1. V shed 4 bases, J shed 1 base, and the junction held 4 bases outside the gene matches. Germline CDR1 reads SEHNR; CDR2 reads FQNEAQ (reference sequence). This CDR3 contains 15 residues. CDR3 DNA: TGTGCCAGCAGCTCACAGGGACAGGGGAACACTGAAGCTTTCTTT. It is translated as CASSSQGQGNTEAFF.

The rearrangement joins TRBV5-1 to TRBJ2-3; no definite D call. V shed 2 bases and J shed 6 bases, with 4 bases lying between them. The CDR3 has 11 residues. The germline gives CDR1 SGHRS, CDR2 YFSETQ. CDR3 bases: TGCGCCAGCAGCTTTCGGGATACGCAGTATTTT. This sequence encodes CASSFRDTQYF. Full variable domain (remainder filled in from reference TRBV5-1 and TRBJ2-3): KAGVTQTPRYLIKTRGQQVTLSCSPISGHRSVSWYQQTPGQGLQFLFEYFSETQRNKGNFPGRFSGRQFSNSRSEMNVSTLELGDSALYLCASSFRDTQYFGPGTRLTVL.

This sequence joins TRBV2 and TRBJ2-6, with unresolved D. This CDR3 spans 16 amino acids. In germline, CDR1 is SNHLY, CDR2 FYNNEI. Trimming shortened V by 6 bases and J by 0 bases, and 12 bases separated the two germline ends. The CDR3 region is CASSVVVFSGANVLTF. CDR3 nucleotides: TGTGCCAGCAGCGTAGTTGTCTTCTCTGGGGCCAACGTCCTGACTTTC.

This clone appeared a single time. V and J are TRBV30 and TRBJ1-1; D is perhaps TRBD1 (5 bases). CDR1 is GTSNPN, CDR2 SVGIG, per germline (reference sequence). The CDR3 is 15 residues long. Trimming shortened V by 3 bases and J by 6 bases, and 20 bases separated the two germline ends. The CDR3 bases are TGTGCCTGGAGCAGGTTCGACACCCAGGGCTCTGAAGCTTTCTTT. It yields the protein CAWSRFDTQGSEAFF. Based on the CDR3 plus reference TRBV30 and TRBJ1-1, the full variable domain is SQTIHQWPATLVQPVGSPLSLECTVEGTSNPNLYWYRQAAGRGLQLLFYSVGIGQISSEVPQNLSASRPQDRQFILSSKKLLLSDSGFYLCAWSRFDTQGSEAFFGQGTRLTVV.

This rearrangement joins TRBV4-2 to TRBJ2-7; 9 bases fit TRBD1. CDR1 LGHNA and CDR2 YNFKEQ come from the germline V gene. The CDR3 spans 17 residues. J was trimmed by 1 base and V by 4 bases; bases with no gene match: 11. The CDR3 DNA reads TGTGCCAGCAGCCCAAGTGCACCGGGACAGGGTTCCTACGAGCAGTACTTC. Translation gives CASSPSAPGQGSYEQYF.

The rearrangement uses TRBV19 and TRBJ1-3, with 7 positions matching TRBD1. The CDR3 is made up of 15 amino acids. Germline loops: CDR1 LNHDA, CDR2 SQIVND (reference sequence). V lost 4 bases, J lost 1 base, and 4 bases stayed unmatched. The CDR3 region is CASSTWGQSGNTIYF. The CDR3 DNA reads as TGTGCCAGTAGTACTTGGGGACAGTCTGGAAACACCATATATTTT.

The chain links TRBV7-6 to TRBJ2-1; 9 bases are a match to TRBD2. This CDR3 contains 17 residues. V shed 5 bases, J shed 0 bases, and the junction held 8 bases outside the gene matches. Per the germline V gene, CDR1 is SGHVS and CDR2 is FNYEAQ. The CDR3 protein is CASSPTAGGSSYNEQFF. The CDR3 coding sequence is TGTGCCAGCAGCCCTACGGCGGGGGGGAGCTCCTACAATGAGCAGTTCTTC. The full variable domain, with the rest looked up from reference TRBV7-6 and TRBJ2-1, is GAGVSQSPRYKVTKRGQDVALRCDPISGHVSLYWYRQALGQGPEFLTYFNYEAQQDKSGLPNDRFSAERPEGSISTLTIQRTEQRDSAMYRCASSPTAGGSSYNEQFFGPGTRLTVL.

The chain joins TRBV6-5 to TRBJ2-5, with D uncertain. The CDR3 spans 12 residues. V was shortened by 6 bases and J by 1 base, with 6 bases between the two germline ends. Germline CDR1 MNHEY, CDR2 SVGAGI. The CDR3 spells CASSWSQETQYF. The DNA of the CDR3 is TGTGCCAGCAGCTGGAGCCAAGAGACCCAGTACTTC.

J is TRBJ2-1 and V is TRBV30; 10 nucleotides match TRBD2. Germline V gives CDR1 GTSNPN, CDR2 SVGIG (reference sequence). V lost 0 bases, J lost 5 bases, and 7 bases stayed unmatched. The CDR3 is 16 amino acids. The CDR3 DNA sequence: TGTGCCTGGAGTGTACGTGGGCTAGCGGGGGACAATGAGCAGTTCTTC. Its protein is CAWSVRGLAGDNEQFF.

This chain's CDR3 is CASSTDLSSGNTIYF. CDR3 DNA sequence: TGCGCCAGCAGCACCGACTTGAGCTCTGGAAACACCATATATTTT. The rearrangement joins TRBV5-1 to TRBJ1-3; unclear D gene. Germline V gene lookup returns CDR1 SGHRS and CDR2 YFSETQ. Between the trimmed V and J ends, which lost 4 bases and 0 bases, there was a span of 11 bases. This CDR3 contains 15 residues.